This T cell receptor beta chain was identified during a study of cytomegalovirus exposure and HLA in healthy donors. The primer mix had 60 Vbeta and 13 Jbeta primers. Clones were sequenced by immunoSEQ multiplex PCR, and TCRdb holds only the in-frame ones, with some missing. The data show some 150,000 clones, approximately 79% seen once. There are 18 residues in the CDR3. Germline CDR1 and CDR2: SGHNT and YENEEA. Germline trimming cut 4 bases from V and 3 bases from J; bases unmatched to any gene: 11. The sequenced material came from PBMCs. The source of this sequence is a man aged 40-49 years in good health and CMV-seronegative. This sequence joins TRBV11-3 and TRBJ2-3; TRBD2 aligns across 12 bases. The CDR3 loop reads CASSSRRTSGTGTDTQYF. The CDR3 DNA follows: TGTGCCAGCAGCTCCCGGCGGACTAGCGGGACTGGAACAGATACGCAGTATTTT.